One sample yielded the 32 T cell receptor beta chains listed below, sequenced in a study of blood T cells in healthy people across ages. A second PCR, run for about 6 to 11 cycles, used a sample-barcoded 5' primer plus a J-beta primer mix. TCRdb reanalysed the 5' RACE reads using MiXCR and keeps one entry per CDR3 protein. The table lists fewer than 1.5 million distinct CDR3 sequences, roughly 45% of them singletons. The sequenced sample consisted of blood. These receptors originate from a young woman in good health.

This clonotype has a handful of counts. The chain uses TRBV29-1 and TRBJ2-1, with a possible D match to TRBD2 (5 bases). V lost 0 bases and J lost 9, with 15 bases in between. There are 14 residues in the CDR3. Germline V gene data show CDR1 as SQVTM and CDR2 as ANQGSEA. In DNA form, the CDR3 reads TGCAGCGTTGAAGATCCCGCCCTGGACTTTGAGCAGTTCTTC. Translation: CSVEDPALDFEQFF.

The CDR3 here is CASSFGGGAFAGELFF. The CDR3 DNA is TGTGCCAGCAGTTTCGGCGGGGGGGCTTTTGCCGGGGAGCTGTTTTTT. V is TRBV28 and J is TRBJ2-2; 9 nucleotides match TRBD2. This CDR3 comprises 16 residues. With 3 bases clipped from V and 6 bases from J, the junction kept 8 bases outside the gene matches. Germline V gene lookup returns CDR1 MDHEN and CDR2 SYDVKM.

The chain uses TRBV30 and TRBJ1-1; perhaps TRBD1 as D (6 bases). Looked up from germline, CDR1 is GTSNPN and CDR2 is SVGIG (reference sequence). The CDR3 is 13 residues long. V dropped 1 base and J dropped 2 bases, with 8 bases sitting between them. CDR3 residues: CAWSGTENTEAFF. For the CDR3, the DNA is TGTGCCTGGAGTGGGACAGAAAACACTGAAGCTTTCTTT.

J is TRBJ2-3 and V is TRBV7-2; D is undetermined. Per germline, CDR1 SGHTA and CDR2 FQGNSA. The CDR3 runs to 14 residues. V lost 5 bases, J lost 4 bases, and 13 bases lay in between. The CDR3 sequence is CASSTFYDSDTQYF. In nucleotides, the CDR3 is TGTGCCAGCAGCACCTTCTACGATTCAGATACGCAGTATTTT.

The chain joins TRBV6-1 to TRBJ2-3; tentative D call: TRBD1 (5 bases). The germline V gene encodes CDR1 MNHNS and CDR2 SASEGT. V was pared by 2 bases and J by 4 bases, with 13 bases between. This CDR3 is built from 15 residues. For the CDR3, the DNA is TGTGCCAGCAGTGAACCCGGTATGGGGCCAGATACGCAGTATTTT. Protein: CASSEPGMGPDTQYF.

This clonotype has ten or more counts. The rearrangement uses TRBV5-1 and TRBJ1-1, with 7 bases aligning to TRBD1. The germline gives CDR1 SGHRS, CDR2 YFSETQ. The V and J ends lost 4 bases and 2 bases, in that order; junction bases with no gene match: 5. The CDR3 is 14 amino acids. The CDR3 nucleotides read TGCGCCAGCAGCCAAGGGACAGTCAACACTGAAGCTTTCTTT. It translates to CASSQGTVNTEAFF.

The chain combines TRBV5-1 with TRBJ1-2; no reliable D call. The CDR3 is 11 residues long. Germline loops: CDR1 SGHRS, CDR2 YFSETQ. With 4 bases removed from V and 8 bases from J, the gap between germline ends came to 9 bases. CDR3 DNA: TGCGCCAGCAGCGATTACAGCGGCTACACCTTC. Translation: CASSDYSGYTF.

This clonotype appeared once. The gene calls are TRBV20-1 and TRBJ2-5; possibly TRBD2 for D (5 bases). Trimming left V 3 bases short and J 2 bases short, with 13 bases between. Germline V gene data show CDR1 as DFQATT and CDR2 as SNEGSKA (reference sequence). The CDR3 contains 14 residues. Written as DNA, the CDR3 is TGCAGTGCTAGTAGGCCCGGAGGACAAGAGACCCAGTACTTC. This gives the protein CSASRPGGQETQYF.

CDR3 sequence reads: CASSKSPARLGYGYTF. The CDR3 DNA reads TGTGCCAGCAGCAAATCACCAGCCCGACTGGGCTATGGCTACACCTTC. V is TRBV21-1 and J is TRBJ1-2. TRBV21-1 is a documented pseudogene. The CDR3 is 16 amino acids.

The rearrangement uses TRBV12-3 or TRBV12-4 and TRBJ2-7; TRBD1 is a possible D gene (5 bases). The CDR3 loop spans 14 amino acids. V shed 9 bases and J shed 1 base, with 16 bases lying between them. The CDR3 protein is CASPLGAVSYEQYF. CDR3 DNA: TGTGCCAGTCCCCTTGGGGCAGTATCCTACGAGCAGTACTTC.

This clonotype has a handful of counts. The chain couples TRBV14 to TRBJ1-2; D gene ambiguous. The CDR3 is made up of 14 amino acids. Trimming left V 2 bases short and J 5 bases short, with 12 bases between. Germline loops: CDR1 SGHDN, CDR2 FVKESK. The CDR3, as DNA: TGTGCCAGCAGCCAATCCCTCCTAGGGTATGGCTACACCTTC. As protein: CASSQSLLGYGYTF.

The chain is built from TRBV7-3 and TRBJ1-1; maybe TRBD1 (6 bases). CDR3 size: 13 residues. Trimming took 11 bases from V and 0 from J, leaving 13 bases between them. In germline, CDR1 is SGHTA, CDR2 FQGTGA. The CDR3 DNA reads TGTGCCTCCGGACAGAGCATGAACACTGAAGCTTTCTTT. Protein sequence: CASGQSMNTEAFF.

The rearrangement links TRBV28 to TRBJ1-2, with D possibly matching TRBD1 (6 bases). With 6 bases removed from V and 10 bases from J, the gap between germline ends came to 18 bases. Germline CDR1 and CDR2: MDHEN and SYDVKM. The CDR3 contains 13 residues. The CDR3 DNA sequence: TGTGCCAGCAGCACGGGAAACAGGGCAACCTACACCTTC. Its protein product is CASSTGNRATYTF.

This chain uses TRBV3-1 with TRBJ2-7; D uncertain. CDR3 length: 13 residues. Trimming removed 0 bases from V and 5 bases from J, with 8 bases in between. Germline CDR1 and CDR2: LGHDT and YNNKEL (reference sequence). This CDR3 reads CASSQDGRDEQYF. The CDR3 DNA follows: TGTGCCAGCAGCCAAGATGGCCGGGACGAGCAGTACTTC.

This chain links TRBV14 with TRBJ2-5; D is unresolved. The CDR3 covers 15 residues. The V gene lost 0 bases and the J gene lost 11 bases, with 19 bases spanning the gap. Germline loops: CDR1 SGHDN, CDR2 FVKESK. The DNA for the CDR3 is TGTGCCAGCAGCCAAGAGGTTTGGGGATCCTACGTGCAGTACTTC. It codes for CASSQEVWGSYVQYF.

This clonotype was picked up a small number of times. The CDR3 protein is CASSEFGTRFTDTQYF. The CDR3, as DNA: TGTGCCAGCAGTGAATTCGGGACACGCTTCACAGATACGCAGTATTTT. The chain combines TRBV2 with TRBJ2-3, with a tentative D call TRBD1 (6 bases). Trimming removed 2 bases from V and 2 bases from J, with 14 bases in between. From germline, CDR1 is SNHLY and CDR2 FYNNEI. The CDR3 is made up of 16 amino acids.

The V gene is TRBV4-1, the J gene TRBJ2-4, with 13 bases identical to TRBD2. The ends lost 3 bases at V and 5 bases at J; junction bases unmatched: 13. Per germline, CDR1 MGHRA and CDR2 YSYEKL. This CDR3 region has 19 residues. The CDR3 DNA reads TGCGCCAGCAGCCAGCAGACTAGCGGGGGGCCAGGATTCGAAAACATTCAGTACTTC. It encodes CASSQQTSGGPGFENIQYF.

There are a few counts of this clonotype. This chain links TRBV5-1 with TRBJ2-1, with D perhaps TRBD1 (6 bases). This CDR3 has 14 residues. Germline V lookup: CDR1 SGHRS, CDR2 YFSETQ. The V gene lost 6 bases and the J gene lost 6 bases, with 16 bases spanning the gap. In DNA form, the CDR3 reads TGCGCCAGCACCCTGGCAGGGGTCGGCAATGAGCAGTTCTTC. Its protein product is CASTLAGVGNEQFF.

CDR3 amino acids: CASSQAKGSYNEQFF. DNA of the CDR3: TGTGCCAGCAGCCAAGCGAAAGGCTCCTACAATGAGCAGTTCTTC. This sequence joins TRBV5-4 and TRBJ2-1; no reliable D call. Germline V lookup: CDR1 SGHNT, CDR2 YYREEE (reference sequence). The V end lost 4 bases, the J end lost 0 bases, and 11 bases lay between the germline ends. This CDR3 is built from 15 residues. Combining the CDR3 with reference TRBV5-4 and TRBJ2-1 gives the whole variable domain ETGVTQSPTHLIKTRGQQVTLRCSSQSGHNTVSWYQQALGQGPQFIFQYYREEENGRGNFPPRFSGLQFPNYSSELNVNALELDDSALYLCASSQAKGSYNEQFFGPGTRLTVL.

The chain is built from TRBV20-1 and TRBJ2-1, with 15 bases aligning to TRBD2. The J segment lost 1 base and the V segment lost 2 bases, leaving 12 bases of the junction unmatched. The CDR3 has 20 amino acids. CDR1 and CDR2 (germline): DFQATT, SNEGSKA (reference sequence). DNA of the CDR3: TGCAGTGCTAGAAGCTACCCCGGGACTAGCGGGGGGCCGTCCTACAATGAGCAGTTCTTC. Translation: CSARSYPGTSGGPSYNEQFF.

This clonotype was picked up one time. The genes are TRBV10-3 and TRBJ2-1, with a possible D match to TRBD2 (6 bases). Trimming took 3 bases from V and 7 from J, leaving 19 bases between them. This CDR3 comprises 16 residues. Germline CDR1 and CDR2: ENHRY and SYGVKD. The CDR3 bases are TGTGCCATCAGTGACTGGACTATCGGGAGCCGAAATGAGCAGTTCTTC. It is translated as CAISDWTIGSRNEQFF.

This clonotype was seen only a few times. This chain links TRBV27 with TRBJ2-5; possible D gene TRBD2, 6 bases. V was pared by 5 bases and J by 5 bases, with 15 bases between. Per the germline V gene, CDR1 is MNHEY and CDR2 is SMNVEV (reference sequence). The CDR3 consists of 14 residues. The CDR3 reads CASSTRDSWETQYF. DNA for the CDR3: TGTGCCAGCAGTACCCGGGACTCGTGGGAGACCCAGTACTTC.

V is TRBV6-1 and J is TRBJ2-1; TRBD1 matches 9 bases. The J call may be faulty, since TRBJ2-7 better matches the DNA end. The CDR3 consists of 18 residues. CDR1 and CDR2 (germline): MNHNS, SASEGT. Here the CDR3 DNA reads TGTGCCAGCAGCCTATCGGGACAGGGCCTTTTAAACTACAATGAGCAGTACTTC. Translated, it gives CASSLSGQGLLNYNEQYF.

The CDR3 region is CSAREQIRFSQTSYSDTQYF. In nucleotides, the CDR3 is TGCAGTGCTAGAGAACAAATCCGCTTTTCCCAGACTAGCTATTCTGATACGCAGTATTTT. J is TRBJ2-3 and V is TRBV20-1; 7 nucleotides match TRBD2. With 0 bases clipped from V and 6 bases from J, the junction kept 24 bases outside the gene matches. CDR1 is DFQATT, CDR2 SNEGSKA, per germline (reference sequence). This CDR3 contains 20 residues.

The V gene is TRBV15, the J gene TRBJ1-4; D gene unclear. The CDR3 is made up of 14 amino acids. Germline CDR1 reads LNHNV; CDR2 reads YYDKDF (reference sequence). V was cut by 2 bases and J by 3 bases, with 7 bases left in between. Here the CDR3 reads CATSRPRANEKLFF. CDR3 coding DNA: TGTGCCACCAGCAGACCTCGGGCTAATGAAAAACTGTTTTTT. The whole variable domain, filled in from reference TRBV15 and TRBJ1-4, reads DAMVIQNPRYQVTQFGKPVTLSCSQTLNHNVMYWYQQKSSQAPKLLFHYYDKDFNNEADTPDNFQSRRPNTSFCFLDIRSPGLGDTAMYLCATSRPRANEKLFFGSGTQLSVL.

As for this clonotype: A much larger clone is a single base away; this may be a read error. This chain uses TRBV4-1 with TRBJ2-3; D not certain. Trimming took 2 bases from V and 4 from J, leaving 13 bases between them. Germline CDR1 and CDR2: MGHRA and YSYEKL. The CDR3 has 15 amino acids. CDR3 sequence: CASSQMTDGPDTQYF. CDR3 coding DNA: TGCGCCAGCAGCCAAATGACGGACGGCCCAGATACGCAGTATTTT.

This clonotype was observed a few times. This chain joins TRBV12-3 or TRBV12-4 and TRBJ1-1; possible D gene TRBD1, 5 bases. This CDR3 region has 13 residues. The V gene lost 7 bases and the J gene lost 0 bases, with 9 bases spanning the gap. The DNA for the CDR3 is TGTGCCAGCACGGGACCGATGAACACTGAAGCTTTCTTT. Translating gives CASTGPMNTEAFF.

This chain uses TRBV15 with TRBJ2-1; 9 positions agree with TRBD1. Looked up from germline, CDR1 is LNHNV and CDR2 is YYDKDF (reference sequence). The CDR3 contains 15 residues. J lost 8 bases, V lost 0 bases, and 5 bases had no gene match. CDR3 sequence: CATSREAGQGDEQFF. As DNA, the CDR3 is TGTGCCACCAGCAGAGAAGCGGGACAGGGTGATGAGCAGTTCTTC. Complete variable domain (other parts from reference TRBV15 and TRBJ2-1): DAMVIQNPRYQVTQFGKPVTLSCSQTLNHNVMYWYQQKSSQAPKLLFHYYDKDFNNEADTPDNFQSRRPNTSFCFLDIRSPGLGDTAMYLCATSREAGQGDEQFFGPGTRLTVL.

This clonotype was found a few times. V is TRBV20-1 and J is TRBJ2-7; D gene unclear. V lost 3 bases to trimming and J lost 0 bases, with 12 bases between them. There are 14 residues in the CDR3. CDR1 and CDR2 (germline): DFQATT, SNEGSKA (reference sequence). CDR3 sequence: CSARETLVSYEQYF. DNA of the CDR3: TGCAGTGCTAGGGAAACCCTAGTCTCCTACGAGCAGTACTTC.

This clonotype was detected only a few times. In nucleotides, the CDR3 is TGTGCCAGCAGTCCCGAGGACCGGGTTGAGGGCTACACCTTC. It specifies CASSPEDRVEGYTF. The chain employs TRBV12-3 or TRBV12-4 and TRBJ1-2; D is uncertain. Trimming took off 5 bases at V and 8 bases at J, with 18 bases between the two ends. This CDR3 contains 14 residues.

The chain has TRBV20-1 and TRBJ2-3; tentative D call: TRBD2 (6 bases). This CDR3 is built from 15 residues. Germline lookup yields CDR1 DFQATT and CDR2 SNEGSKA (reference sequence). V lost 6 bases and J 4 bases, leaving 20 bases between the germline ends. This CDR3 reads CSANPLAESADTQYF. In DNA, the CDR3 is TGCAGTGCCAACCCTTTAGCGGAATCCGCAGATACGCAGTATTTT.

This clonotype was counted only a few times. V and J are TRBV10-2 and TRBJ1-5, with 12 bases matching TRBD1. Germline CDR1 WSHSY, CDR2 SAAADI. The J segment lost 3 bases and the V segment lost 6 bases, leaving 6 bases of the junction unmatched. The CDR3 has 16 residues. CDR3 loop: CASSSGTGGNNQPQHF. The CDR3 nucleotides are TGCGCCAGCAGCAGCGGGACAGGGGGCAACAATCAGCCCCAGCATTTT.